The table lists the clone carrying this T cell receptor (beta chain) with many counts. CDR1 SGHDT and CDR2 YYEEEE come from the germline V gene. With 4 bases clipped from V and 2 bases from J, the junction kept 5 bases outside the gene matches. CDR3 length equals 15 residues. This entry belongs to a study of identical twins. Using its own MiXCR run on the 5' RACE reads, TCRdb lists one record per CDR3 protein. The table records about 240,000 distinct CDR3 sequences, roughly a tenth of them present only once. Sample: memory T cells sorted from blood. The clonotype was recovered from a man aged 50-60 years in good health. V usage is TRBV5-6 and J usage is TRBJ1-5, with 8 bases that match TRBD1. Here the CDR3 reads CASSRQGYGNQPQHF. CDR3 coding DNA: TGTGCCAGCAGCCGACAGGGGTATGGCAATCAGCCCCAGCATTTT. Supplemented by reference TRBV5-6 and TRBJ1-5, the full variable domain reads DAGVTQSPTHLIKTRGQQVTLRCSPKSGHDTVSWYQQALGQGPQFIFQYYEEEERQRGNFPDRFSGHQFPNYSSELNVNALLLGDSALYLCASSRQGYGNQPQHFGDGTRLSIL.